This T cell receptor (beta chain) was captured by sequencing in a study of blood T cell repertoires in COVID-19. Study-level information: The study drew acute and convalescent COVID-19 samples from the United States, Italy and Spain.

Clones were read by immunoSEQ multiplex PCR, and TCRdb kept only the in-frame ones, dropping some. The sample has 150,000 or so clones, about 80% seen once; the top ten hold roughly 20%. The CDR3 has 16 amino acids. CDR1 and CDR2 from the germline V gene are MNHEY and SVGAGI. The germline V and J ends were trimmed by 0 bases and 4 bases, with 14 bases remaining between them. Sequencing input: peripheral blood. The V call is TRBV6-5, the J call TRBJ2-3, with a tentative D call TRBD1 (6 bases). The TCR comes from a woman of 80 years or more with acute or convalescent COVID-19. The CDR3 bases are TGTGCCAGCAGTTACTCCCAACAGGGTCCCTCAGATACGCAGTATTTT. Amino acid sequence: CASSYSQQGPSDTQYF.